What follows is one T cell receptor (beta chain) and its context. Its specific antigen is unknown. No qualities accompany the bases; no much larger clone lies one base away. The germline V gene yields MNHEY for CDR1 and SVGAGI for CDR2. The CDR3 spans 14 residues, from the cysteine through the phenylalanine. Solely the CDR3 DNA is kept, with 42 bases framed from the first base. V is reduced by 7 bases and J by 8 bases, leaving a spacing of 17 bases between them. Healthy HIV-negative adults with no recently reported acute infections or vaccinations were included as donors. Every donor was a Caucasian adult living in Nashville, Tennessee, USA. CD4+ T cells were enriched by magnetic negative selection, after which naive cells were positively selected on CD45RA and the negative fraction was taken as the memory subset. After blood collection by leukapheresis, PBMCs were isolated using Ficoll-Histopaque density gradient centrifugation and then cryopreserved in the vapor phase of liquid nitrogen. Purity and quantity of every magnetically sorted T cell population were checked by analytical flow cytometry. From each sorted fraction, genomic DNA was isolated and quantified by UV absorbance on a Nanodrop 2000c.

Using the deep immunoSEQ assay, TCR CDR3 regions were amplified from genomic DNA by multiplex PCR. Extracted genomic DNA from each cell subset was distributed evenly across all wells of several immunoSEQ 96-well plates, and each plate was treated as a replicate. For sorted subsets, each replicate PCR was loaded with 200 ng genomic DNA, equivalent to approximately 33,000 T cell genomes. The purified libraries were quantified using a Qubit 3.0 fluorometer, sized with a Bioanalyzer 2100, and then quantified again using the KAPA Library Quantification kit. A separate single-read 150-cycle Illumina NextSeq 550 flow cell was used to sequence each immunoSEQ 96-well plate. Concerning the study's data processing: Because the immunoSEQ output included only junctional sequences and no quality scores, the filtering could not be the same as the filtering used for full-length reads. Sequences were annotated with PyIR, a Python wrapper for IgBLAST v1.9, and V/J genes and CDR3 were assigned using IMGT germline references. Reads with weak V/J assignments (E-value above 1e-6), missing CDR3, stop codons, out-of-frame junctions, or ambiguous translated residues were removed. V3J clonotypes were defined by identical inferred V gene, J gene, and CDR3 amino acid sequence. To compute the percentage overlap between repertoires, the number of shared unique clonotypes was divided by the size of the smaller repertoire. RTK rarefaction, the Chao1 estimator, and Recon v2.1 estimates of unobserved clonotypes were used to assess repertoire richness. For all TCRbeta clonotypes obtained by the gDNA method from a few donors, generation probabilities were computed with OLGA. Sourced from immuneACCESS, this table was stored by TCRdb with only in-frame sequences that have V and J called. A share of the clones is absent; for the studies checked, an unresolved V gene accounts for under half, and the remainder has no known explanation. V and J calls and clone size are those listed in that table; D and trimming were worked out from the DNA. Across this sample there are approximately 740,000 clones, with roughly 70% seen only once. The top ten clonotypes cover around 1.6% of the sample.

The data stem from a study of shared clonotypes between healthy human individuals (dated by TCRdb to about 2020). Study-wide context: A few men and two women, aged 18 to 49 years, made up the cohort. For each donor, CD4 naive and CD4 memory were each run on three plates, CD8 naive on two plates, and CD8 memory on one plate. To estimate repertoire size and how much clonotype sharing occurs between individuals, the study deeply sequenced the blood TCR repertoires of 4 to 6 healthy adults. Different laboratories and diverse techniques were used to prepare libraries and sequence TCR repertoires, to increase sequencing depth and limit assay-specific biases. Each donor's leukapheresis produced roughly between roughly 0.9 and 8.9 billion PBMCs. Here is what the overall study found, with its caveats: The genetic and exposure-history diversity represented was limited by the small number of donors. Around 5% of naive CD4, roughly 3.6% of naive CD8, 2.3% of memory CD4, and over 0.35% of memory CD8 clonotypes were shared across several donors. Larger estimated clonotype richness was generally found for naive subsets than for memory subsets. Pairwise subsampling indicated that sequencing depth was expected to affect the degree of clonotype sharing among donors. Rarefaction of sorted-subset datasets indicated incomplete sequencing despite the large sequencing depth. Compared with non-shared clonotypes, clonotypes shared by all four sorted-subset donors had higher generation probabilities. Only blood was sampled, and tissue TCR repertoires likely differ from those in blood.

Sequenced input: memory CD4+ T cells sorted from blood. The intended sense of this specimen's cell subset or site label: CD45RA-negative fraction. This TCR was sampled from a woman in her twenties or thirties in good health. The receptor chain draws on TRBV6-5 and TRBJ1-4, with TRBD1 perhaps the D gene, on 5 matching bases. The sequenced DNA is TGTGCCAGCACTTTAGGTTCACAGGAAGAAAAACTGTTTTTT. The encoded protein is CASTLGSQEEKLFF.